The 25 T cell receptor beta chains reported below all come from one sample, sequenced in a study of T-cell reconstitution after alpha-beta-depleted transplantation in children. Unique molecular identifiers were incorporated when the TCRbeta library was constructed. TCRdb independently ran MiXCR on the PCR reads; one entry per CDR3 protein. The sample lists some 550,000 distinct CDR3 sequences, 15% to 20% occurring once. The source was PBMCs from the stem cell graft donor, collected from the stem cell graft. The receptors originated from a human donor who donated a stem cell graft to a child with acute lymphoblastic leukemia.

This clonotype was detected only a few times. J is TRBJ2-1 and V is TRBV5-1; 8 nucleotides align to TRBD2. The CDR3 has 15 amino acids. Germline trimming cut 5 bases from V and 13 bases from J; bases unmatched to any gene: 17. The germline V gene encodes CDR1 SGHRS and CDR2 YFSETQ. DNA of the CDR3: TGCGCCAGCAGACGGAGGGCTAGCGGGCATATCCCCCAGTTCTTC. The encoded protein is CASRRRASGHIPQFF.

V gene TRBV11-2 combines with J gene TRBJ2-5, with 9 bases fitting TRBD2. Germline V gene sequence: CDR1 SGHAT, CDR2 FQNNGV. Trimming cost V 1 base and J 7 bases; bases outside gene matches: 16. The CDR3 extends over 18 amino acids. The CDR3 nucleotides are TGTGCCAGCAGCTTAGTATTGGGTAGCGGGAGAGCCTCGGGGACCCAGTACTTC. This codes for CASSLVLGSGRASGTQYF.

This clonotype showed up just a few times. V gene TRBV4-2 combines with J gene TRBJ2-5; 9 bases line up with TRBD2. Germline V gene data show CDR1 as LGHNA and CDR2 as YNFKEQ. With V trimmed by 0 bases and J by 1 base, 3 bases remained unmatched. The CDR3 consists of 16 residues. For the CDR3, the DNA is TGTGCCAGCAGCCAAGACGGTAGCGGGAGCCAAGAGACCCAGTACTTC. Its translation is CASSQDGSGSQETQYF.

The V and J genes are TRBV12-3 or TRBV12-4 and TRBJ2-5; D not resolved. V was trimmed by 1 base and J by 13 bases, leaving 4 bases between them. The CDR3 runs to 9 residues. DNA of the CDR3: TGTGCCAGCAGTTTAGGGTGGTACTTC. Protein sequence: CASSLGWYF.

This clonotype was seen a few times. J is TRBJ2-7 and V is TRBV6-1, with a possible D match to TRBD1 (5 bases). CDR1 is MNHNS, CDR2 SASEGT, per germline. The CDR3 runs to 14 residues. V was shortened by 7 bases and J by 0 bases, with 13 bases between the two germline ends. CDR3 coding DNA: TGTGCCAGCAATGGTCAGGGCCGCTCCTACGAGCAGTACTTC. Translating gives CASNGQGRSYEQYF.

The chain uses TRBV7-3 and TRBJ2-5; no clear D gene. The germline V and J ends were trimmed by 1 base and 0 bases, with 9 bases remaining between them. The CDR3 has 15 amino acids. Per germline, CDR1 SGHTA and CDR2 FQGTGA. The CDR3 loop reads CASSLRAGDQETQYF. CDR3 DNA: TGTGCCAGCAGCTTAAGGGCTGGGGACCAAGAGACCCAGTACTTC.

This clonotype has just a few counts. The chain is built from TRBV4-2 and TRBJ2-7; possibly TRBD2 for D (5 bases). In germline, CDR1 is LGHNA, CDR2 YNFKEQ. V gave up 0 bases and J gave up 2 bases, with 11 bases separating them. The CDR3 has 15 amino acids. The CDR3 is CASSQDRRAAYEQYF. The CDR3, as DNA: TGTGCCAGCAGCCAAGATCGGCGGGCCGCCTACGAGCAGTACTTC.

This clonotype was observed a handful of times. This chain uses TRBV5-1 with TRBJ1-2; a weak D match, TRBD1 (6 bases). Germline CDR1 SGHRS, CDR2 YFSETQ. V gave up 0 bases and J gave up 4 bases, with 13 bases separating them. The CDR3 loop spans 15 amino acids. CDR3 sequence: CASSLVGGAGYGYTF. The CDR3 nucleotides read TGCGCCAGCAGCTTGGTTGGGGGCGCTGGCTATGGCTACACCTTC.

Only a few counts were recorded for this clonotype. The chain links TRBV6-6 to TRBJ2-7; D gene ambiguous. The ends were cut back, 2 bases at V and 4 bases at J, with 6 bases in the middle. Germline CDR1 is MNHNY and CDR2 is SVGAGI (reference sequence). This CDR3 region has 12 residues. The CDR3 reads CASSYEAYEQYF. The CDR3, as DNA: TGTGCCAGCAGTTACGAGGCTTACGAGCAGTACTTC.

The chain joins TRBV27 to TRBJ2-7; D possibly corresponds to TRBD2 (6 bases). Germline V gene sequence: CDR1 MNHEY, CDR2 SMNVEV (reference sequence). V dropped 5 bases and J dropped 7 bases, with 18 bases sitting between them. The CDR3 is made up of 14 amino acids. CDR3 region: CASSPRFVGGEQYF. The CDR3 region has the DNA TGTGCCAGCAGTCCACGTTTCGTGGGGGGAGAGCAGTACTTC.

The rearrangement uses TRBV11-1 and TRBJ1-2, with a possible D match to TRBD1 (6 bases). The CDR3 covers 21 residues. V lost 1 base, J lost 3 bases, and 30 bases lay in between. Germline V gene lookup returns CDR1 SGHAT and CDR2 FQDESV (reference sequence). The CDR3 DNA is TGTGCCAGCAGCTTAGTTTTGGGGACACCAAGGGTCCGACCGGGCCACTATGGCTACACCTTC. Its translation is CASSLVLGTPRVRPGHYGYTF.

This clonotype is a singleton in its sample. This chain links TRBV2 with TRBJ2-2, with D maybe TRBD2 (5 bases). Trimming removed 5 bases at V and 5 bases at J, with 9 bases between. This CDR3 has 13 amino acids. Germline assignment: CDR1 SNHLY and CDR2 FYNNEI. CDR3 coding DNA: TGTGCCAGCAGTCATACTAGAACCGGGGAGCTGTTTTTT. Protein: CASSHTRTGELFF.

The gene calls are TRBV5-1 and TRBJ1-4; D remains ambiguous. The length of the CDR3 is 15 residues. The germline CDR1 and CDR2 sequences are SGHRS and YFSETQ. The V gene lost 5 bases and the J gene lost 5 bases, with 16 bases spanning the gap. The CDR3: CASRSAGQLNEKLFF. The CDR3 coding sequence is TGCGCCAGCAGATCCGCCGGCCAGCTCAATGAAAAACTGTTTTTT.

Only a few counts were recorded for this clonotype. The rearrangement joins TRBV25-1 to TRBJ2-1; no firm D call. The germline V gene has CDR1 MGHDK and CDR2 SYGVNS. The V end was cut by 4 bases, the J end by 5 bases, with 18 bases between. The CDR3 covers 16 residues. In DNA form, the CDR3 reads TGTGCCAGCAGTGCGCCCGGGCGGAAAAACAACAATGAGCAGTTCTTC. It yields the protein CASSAPGRKNNNEQFF.

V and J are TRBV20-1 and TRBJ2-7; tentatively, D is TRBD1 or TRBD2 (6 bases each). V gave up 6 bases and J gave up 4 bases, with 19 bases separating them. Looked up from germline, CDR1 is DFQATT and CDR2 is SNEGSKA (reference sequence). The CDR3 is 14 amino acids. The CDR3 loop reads CSAVPRRGTYEQYF. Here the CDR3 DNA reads TGCAGTGCCGTCCCAAGGAGGGGGACTTACGAGCAGTACTTC.

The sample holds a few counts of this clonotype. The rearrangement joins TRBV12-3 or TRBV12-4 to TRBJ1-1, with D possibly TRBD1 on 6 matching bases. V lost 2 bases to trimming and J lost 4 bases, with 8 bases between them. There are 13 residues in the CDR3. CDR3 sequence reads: CASSLRGVTEAFF. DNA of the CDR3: TGTGCCAGCAGTTTAAGGGGGGTCACTGAAGCTTTCTTT.

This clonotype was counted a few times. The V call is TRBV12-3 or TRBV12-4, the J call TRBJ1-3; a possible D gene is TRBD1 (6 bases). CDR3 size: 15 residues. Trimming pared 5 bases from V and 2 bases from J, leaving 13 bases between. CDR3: CASSPGETAGNTIYF. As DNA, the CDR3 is TGTGCCAGCAGTCCAGGGGAAACTGCTGGAAACACCATATATTTT.

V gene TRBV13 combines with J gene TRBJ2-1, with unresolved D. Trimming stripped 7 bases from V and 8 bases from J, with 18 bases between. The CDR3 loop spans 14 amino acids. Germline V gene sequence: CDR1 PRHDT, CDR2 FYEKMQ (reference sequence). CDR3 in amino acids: CASKQTITNDEQFF. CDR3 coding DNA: TGTGCCAGCAAGCAAACAATCACAAACGATGAGCAGTTCTTC.

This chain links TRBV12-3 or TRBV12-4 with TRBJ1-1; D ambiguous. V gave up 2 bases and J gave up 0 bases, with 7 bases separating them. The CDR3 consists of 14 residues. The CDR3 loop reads CASSLWAMNTEAFF. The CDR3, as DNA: TGTGCCAGCAGTTTATGGGCAATGAACACTGAAGCTTTCTTT.

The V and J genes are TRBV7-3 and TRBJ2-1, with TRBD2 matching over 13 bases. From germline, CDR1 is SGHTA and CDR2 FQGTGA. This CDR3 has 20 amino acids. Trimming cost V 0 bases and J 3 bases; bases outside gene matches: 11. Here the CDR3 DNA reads TGTGCCAGCAGCTTAACGTCGGGACTAGCGGGACCTTCTAGCTACAATGAGCAGTTCTTC. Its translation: CASSLTSGLAGPSSYNEQFF.

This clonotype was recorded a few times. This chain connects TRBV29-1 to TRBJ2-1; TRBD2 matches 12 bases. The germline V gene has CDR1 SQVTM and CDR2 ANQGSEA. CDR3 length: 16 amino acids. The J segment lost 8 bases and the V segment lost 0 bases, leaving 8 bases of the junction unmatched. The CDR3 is CSVEEASGRANYEQFF. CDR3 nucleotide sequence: TGCAGCGTTGAAGAAGCTAGCGGGAGGGCCAACTATGAGCAGTTCTTC.

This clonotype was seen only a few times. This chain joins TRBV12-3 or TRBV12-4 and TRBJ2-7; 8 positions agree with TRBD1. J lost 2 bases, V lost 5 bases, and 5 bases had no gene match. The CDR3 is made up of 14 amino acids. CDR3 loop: CASSKTQGAYEQYF. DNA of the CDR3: TGTGCCAGCAGTAAGACACAGGGGGCCTACGAGCAGTACTTC.

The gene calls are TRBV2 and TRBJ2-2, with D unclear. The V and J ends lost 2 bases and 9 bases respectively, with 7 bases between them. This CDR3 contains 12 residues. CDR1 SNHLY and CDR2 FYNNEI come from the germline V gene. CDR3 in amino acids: CASSETLRELFF. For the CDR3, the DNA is TGTGCCAGCAGTGAAACCCTTCGGGAGCTGTTTTTT.

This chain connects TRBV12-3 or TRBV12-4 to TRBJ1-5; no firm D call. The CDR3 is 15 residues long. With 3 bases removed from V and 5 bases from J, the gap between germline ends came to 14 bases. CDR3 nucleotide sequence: TGTGCCAGCAGTTTGGAAGCAAACCCCCATCAGCCCCAGCATTTT. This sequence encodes CASSLEANPHQPQHF.

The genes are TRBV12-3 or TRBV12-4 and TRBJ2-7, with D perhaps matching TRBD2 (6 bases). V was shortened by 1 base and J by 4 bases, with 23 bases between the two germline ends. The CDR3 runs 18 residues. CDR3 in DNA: TGTGCCAGCAGTTTAGGTCGGAGGGGCACGGCCACCGGATACGAGCAGTACTTC. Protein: CASSLGRRGTATGYEQYF.